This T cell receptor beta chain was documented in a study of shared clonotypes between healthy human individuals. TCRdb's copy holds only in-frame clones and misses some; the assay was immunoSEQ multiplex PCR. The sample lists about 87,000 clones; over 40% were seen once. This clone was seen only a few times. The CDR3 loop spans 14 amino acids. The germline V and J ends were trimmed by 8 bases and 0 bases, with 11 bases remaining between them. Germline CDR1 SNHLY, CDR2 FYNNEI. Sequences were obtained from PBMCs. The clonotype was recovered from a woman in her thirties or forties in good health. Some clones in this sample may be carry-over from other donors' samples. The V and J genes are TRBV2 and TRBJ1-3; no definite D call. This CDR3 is CASAGARSGNTIYF. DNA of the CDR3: TGTGCCAGCGCCGGCGCCCGCTCTGGAAACACCATATATTTT.